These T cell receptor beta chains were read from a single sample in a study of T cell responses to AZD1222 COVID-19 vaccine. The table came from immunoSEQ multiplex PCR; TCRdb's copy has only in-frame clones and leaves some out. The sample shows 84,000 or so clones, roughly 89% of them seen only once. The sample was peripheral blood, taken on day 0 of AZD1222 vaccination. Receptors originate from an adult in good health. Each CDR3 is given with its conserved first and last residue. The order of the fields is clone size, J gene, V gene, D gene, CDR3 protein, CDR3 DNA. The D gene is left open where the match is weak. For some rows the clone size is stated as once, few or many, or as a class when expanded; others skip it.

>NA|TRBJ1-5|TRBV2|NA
CASSPPLTGTKNQPQHF
TGTGCCAGCAGCCCCCCCCTGACGGGGACAAAGAATCAGCCCCAGCATTTT
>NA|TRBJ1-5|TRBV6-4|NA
CASSDEGGQPQHF
TGTGCCAGCAGTGATGAGGGCGGTCAGCCCCAGCATTTT
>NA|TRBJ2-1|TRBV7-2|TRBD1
CASRATGEQFF
TGTGCCAGCAGGGCTACAGGGGAACAGTTCTTC
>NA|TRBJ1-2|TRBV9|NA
CASSVGVTTNYGYTF
TGTGCCAGCAGCGTAGGAGTCACGACTAACTATGGCTACACCTTC
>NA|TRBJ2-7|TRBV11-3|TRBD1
CASSSSTGGGEQYF
TGTGCCAGCAGCTCCTCGACAGGGGGCGGCGAGCAGTACTTC
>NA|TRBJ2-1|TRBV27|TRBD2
CASSPGLAGVYYNEQFF
TGTGCCAGCAGTCCGGGACTAGCGGGAGTCTACTACAATGAGCAGTTCTTC
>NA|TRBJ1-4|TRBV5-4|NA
CASSLVSGGNEKLFF
TGTGCCAGCAGCTTGGTCTCCGGGGGGAATGAAAAACTGTTTTTT
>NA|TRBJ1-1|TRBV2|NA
CACRSYSGSWNTEAFF
TGTGCCTGTCGCTCCTACAGTGGGTCTTGGAACACTGAAGCTTTCTTT
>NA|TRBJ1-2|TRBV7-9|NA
CASSLGTVYGYTF
TGTGCCAGCAGCTTAGGGACCGTCTATGGCTACACCTTC
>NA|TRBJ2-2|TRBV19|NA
CASSMRGRWTGELFF
TGTGCCAGTAGTATGCGGGGGCGGTGGACCGGGGAGCTGTTTTTT
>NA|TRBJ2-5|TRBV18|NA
CASSRRQPQTEAQYF
TGTGCCAGCTCACGCCGACAGCCACAGACAGAGGCCCAGTACTTC
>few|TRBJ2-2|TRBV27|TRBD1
CASSLFFTNQQGARTGELFF
TGTGCCAGCAGTTTATTCTTTACTAACCAGCAGGGGGCAAGAACCGGGGAGCTGTTTTTT
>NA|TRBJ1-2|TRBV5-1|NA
CASSLGEGAGYTF
TGCGCCAGCAGCTTGGGAGAGGGCGCTGGCTACACCTTC
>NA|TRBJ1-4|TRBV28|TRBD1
CASRDRQGNEKLFF
TGTGCCAGCAGGGATCGACAGGGTAATGAAAAACTGTTTTTT
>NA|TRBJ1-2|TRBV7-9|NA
CASSFPRSHGYTF
TGTGCCAGCAGCTTCCCTAGATCTCATGGCTACACCTTC
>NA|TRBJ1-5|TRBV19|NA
CATQGGTAYQPQHF
TGTGCCACCCAAGGGGGGACGGCCTATCAGCCCCAGCATTTT
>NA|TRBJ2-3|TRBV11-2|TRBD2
CASSSITSGSTDTQYF
TGTGCCAGCAGCTCAATCACTAGCGGCAGCACAGATACGCAGTATTTT
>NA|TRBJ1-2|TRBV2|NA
CASRPPGPGYTF
TGTGCCAGCAGACCTCCGGGCCCCGGCTACACCTTC
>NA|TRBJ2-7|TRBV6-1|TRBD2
CASSEWKLADAFEQYF
TGTGCCAGCAGTGAATGGAAACTAGCGGACGCCTTTGAGCAGTACTTC
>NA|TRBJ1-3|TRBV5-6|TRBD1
CASSPGRAGGASGNTIYF
TGTGCCAGCAGCCCGGGGAGGGCAGGGGGTGCCTCTGGAAACACCATATATTTT
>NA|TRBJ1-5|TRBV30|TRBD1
CAWSRRGTGDQPQHF
TGTGCCTGGAGTCGGCGTGGGACAGGAGATCAGCCCCAGCATTTT
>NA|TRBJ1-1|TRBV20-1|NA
CSARGGDGFF
TGCAGTGCCCGGGGGGGTGATGGTTTCTTT
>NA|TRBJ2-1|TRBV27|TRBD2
CASSAGTNYNEQFF
TGTGCCAGCAGCGCCGGGACTAACTACAATGAGCAGTTCTTC
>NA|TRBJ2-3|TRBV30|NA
CAWSLGGESTDTQYF
TGTGCCTGGAGTCTAGGGGGGGAAAGCACAGATACGCAGTATTTT
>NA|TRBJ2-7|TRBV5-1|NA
CASSAGGYEQYF
TGCGCCAGCAGCGCTGGCGGCTACGAGCAGTACTTC
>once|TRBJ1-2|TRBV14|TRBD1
CASSPGQGGNYGYTF
TGTGCCAGCAGCCCCGGACAGGGAGGAAACTATGGCTACACCTTC
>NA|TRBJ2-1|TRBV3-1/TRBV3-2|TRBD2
CASSTDGREGRYNEQFF
TGTGCCAGCAGCACAGATGGGCGGGAGGGCCGTTACAATGAGCAGTTCTTC
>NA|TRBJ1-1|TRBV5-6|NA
CASSYLQITNTEAFF
TGTGCCAGCAGCTACCTTCAGATTACGAACACTGAAGCTTTCTTT
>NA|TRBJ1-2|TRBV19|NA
CASSISTYYGYTF
TGTGCCAGTAGTATAAGCACATACTATGGCTACACCTTC
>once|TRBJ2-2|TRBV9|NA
CASSVTVYTGELFF
TGTGCCAGCAGCGTAACAGTTTACACCGGGGAGCTGTTTTTT
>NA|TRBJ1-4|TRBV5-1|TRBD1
CASSPLGGGGGNEKLFF
TGCGCCAGCAGCCCGCTGGGAGGGGGCGGTGGTAATGAAAAACTGTTTTTT
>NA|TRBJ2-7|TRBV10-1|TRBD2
CASSESIGRARYEQYF
TGCGCCAGCAGTGAGTCGATCGGGAGGGCGAGGTACGAGCAGTACTTC
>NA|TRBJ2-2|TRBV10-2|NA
CASSSQATGELFF
TGCGCCAGCAGTAGCCAGGCCACCGGGGAGCTGTTTTTT
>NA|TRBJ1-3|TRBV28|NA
CASSGTGGSGNTIYF
TGTGCCAGCAGCGGTACTGGGGGGTCTGGAAACACCATATATTTT
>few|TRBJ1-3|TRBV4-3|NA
CASSQIAGQNSGNTIYF
TGCGCCAGCAGCCAAATCGCCGGACAGAACTCTGGAAACACCATATATTTT
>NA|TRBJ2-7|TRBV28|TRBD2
CASSSSGGLGYEQYF
TGTGCCAGCAGCTCGTCGGGGGGGCTTGGATACGAGCAGTACTTC
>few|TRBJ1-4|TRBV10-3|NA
CAISDGTQREKLFF
TGTGCCATCAGTGATGGCACCCAGCGCGAAAAACTGTTTTTT
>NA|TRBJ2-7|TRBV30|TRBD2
CAWSRSDSGGRYEQYF
TGTGCCTGGAGTCGATCGGATAGCGGGGGACGCTACGAGCAGTACTTC
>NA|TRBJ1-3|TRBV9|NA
CASSGTDSGNTIYF
TGTGCCAGCAGCGGGACAGACTCTGGAAACACCATATATTTT
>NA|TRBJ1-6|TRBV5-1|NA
CASSSRARKDNSPLHF
TGCGCCAGCAGCTCCCGGGCCAGGAAGGATAATTCACCCCTCCACTTT
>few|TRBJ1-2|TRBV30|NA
CATSGGNYGYTF
TGTGCCACCTCCGGGGGTAACTATGGCTACACCTTC
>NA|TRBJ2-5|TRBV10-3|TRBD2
CAISESASGGGETQYF
TGTGCCATCAGTGAGTCAGCTAGCGGGGGGGGAGAGACCCAGTACTTC
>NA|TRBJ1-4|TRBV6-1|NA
CASSEGRGINEKLFF
TGTGCCAGCAGTGAAGGCAGGGGTATTAATGAAAAACTGTTTTTT
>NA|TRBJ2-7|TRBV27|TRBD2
CASRPGGASSYEQYF
TGTGCCAGCAGACCGGGAGGGGCCAGCTCCTACGAGCAGTACTTC
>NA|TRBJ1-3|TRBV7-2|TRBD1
CASSTTGGTNTYSGNTIYF
TGTGCCAGCAGTACGACAGGGGGCACTAACACCTACTCTGGAAACACCATATATTTT
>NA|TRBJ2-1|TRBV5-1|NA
CASSSVGFSNEQFF
TGCGCCAGCAGCTCTGTCGGATTTAGCAATGAGCAGTTCTTC
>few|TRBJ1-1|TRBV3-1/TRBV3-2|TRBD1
CASSLGQGRNTEAFF
TGTGCCAGCAGCCTTGGACAGGGCCGGAACACTGAAGCTTTCTTT
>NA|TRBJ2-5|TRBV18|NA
CASSPQVGEGETQYF
TGTGCCAGCTCACCTCAAGTGGGGGAAGGAGAGACCCAGTACTTC
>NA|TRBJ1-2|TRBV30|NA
CAWSGALNGYTF
TGTGCCTGGAGTGGTGCTTTAAATGGCTACACCTTC
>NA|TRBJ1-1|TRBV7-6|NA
CASSLDLHRNTEAFF
TGTGCCAGCAGCTTAGATCTACACCGGAACACTGAAGCTTTCTTT
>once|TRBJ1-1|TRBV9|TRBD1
CASSVGTGVGTEAFF
TGTGCCAGCAGCGTAGGAACAGGGGTGGGCACTGAAGCTTTCTTT
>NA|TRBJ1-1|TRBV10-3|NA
CAISDVDEAFF
TGTGCCATCAGTGATGTCGATGAAGCTTTCTTT
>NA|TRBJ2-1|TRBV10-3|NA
CAISGQALNSYNEQFF
TGTGCCATCAGTGGGCAGGCGTTGAATTCCTACAATGAGCAGTTCTTC
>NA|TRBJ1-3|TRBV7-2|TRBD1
CASSDRDRAGNTIYF
TGTGCCAGCAGCGACCGGGACAGGGCTGGAAACACCATATATTTT
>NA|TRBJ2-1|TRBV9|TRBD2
CASSPPGLAVYNEQFF
TGTGCCAGCAGCCCACCGGGACTAGCGGTTTACAATGAGCAGTTCTTC
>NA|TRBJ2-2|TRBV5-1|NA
CASSLAGSTGELFF
TGCGCCAGCAGCTTGGCCGGCTCCACCGGGGAGCTGTTTTTT
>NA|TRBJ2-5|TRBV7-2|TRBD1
CASSLGGQTRGTQYF
TGTGCCAGCAGCTTAGGGGGACAGACCAGAGGGACCCAGTACTTC
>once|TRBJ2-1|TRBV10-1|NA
CASSESVTSLLSEQFF
TGCGCCAGCAGTGAGTCTGTCACCTCTCTCCTCAGCGAGCAGTTCTTC